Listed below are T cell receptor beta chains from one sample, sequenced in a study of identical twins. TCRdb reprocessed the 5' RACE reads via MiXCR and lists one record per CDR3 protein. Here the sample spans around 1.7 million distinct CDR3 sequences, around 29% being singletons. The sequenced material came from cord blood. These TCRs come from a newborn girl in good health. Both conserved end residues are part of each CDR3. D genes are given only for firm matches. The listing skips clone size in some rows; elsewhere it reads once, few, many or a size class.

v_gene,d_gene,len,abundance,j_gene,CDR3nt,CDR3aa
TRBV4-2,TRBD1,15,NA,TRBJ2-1,TGTGCCAGCAGCCGGACAGGGGTCACCTACAATGAGCAGTTCTTC,CASSRTGVTYNEQFF
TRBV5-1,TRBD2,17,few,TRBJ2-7,TGCGCCAGCAGCTTGGCCCCTAGCGGGGGGGCTACCTACGAGCAGTACTTC,CASSLAPSGGATYEQYF
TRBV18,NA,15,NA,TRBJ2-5,TGTGCCAGCTCATCAAAGACAGGCCTCCAAGAGACCCAGTACTTC,CASSSKTGLQETQYF
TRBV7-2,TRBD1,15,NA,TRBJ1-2,TGTGCCAGCAGCTTAAGGACAGGTGTCAACTATGGCTACACCTTC,CASSLRTGVNYGYTF
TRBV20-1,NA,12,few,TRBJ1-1,TGCAGTGCAACCAAGGGGGGCACTGAAGCTTTCTTT,CSATKGGTEAFF
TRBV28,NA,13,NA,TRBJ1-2,TGTGCCAGCAGTTTAAGGGGGGCGAGGGGCTACACCTTC,CASSLRGARGYTF
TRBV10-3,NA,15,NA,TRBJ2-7,TGTGCCATCAGTGAGTACGGGTTGGCTTACAATGAGCAGTACTTC,CAISEYGLAYNEQYF
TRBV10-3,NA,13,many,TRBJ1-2,TGTGCCATCAGTGGAACAACAGACAGTGGCTACACCTTC,CAISGTTDSGYTF
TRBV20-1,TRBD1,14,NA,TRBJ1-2,TGCAGTGCTAGAGAGCGCGGGACAGGGCATGGCTACACCTTC,CSARERGTGHGYTF
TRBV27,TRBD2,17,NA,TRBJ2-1,TGTGCCAGCCACTCTTTGTTTAGCGGGAGGGCCTACAATGAGCAGTTCTTC,CASHSLFSGRAYNEQFF
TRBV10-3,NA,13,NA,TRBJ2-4,TGTGCCACCTCGGGTCCCCTTGAGGACATTCAGTACTTC,CATSGPLEDIQYF
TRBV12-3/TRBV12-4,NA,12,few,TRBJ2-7,TGTGCCAGCAGTGCGGACCCGTACGAGCAGTACTTC,CASSADPYEQYF